This TCR beta chain was observed in a study of Graves' ophthalmopathy and Graves' hyperthyroidism. CDR1 and CDR2 (germline): DFQATT, SNEGSKA (reference sequence). Trimming at V came to 4 bases and at J to 9 bases, leaving 11 bases not matched to a gene. The CDR3 extends over 14 amino acids. This clonotype was found many times. Amplification of TCR beta CDR3 regions used RNA transcripts. Scientists carried out first-round RT-PCR using HTBI primers and then a second-round multiplex PCR. TCRdb fed the multiplex PCR reads into MiXCR, producing one record per CDR3 protein. Among about 480,000 distinct CDR3 sequences listed, roughly 14% were seen once.

Sequenced material: blood. J is TRBJ1-5 and V is TRBV20-1; 8 bases map to TRBD1. The clonotype comes from a woman between 25 and 40 years old with Graves' ophthalmopathy. CDR3 nucleotide sequence: TGCAGTGCTACTACCCCGGGACAGGAAGGGCCCCAGCATTTT. Encoded protein: CSATTPGQEGPQHF.